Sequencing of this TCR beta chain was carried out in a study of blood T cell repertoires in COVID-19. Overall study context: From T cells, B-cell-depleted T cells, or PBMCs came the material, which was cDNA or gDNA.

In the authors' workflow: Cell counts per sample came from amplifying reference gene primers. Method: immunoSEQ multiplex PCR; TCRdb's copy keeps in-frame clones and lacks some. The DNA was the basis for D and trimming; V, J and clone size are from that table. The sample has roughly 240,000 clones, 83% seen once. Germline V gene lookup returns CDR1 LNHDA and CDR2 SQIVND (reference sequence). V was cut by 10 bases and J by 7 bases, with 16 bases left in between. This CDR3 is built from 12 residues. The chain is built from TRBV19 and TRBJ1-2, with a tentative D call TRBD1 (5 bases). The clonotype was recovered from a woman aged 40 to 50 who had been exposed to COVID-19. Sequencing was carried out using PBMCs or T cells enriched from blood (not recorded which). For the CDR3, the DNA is TGTGCCACTACCCCCAGGGCTGGTGGCTACACCTTC. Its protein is CATTPRAGGYTF.